A single sample gave rise to the 9 T cell receptor beta chains below, sequenced in a study of Tregs in tolerant kidney transplant recipients. Here immunoSEQ multiplex PCR was the method, and the copy in TCRdb shows in-frame clones only, minus some. Among about 240,000 clones listed, 65% to 85% were seen once. The source material was CD4+ T cells from blood. The receptors derive from a human donor in good health.

About this clone: This same CDR3 is encoded by further DNA sequences in the sample. J is TRBJ1-1 and V is TRBV5-1; tentatively, D is TRBD1 (6 bases). V lost 0 bases to trimming and J lost 5 bases, with 11 bases between them. The CDR3 runs 14 residues. The germline V gene encodes CDR1 SGHRS and CDR2 YFSETQ. This CDR3 reads CASSLERGRTEAFF. The DNA of the CDR3 is TGCGCCAGCAGCTTGGAGAGGGGGAGGACTGAAGCTTTCTTT.

The rearrangement links TRBV5-6 to TRBJ2-5, with TRBD2 identical over 12 bases. Germline V gives CDR1 SGHDT, CDR2 YYEEEE. CDR3 length: 15 amino acids. The V gene end was trimmed by 1 base and the J gene end by 4 bases; junction bases not matched to a gene: 2. CDR3 region: CASSLTSGGLETQYF. DNA for the CDR3: TGTGCCAGCAGCTTGACTAGCGGGGGGTTAGAGACCCAGTACTTC.

V and J are TRBV5-7 and TRBJ1-2, with D possibly being TRBD1 (5 bases). TRBV5-7 is known as an ORF, though its function is uncertain. The CDR3 contains 13 residues. With 2 bases removed from V and 7 bases from J, the gap between germline ends came to 12 bases. Written as DNA, the CDR3 is TGTGCCAGCAGCTTTCGTAGCGACAGTGGCTACACCTTC. Protein: CASSFRSDSGYTF.

The chain joins TRBV7-9 to TRBJ2-3; 9 bases agree with TRBD2. Trimming cost V 6 bases and J 5 bases; bases outside gene matches: 6. This CDR3 contains 14 residues. Per the germline V gene, CDR1 is SEHNR and CDR2 is FQNEAQ (reference sequence). The CDR3 sequence is CASRIAGDEDTQYF. CDR3 bases: TGTGCCAGCAGGATAGCGGGAGATGAAGATACGCAGTATTTT. The whole variable domain, remainder taken from reference TRBV7-9 and TRBJ2-3, is DTGVSQNPRHKITKRGQNVTFRCDPISEHNRLYWYRQTLGQGPEFLTYFQNEAQLEKSRLLSDRFSAERPKGSFSTLEIQRTEQGDSAMYLCASRIAGDEDTQYFGPGTRLTVL.

This clone was seen once. The genes are TRBV9 and TRBJ2-5; D ambiguous. The V end was cut by 2 bases, the J end by 4 bases, with 6 bases between. The CDR3 sequence is 12 residues long. Germline values: CDR1 SGDLS, CDR2 YYNGEE. In DNA form, the CDR3 reads TGTGCCAGCAGCGTCTCAGGAGAGACCCAGTACTTC. Amino acid sequence: CASSVSGETQYF.

V is TRBV6-6 and J is TRBJ2-1; no clear D gene. This CDR3 has 14 residues. The V end lost 0 bases, the J end lost 7 bases, and 10 bases lay between the germline ends. Germline CDR1 is MNHNY and CDR2 is SVGAGI (reference sequence). The DNA of the CDR3 is TGTGCCAGCAGTTACTCGCTAGTTAGGAATGAGCAGTTCTTC. It specifies CASSYSLVRNEQFF.

V is TRBV29-1 and J is TRBJ1-2; D possibly corresponds to TRBD1 (6 bases). There are 16 residues in the CDR3. Trimming removed 6 bases from V and 5 bases from J, with 25 bases in between. Per the germline V gene, CDR1 is SQVTM and CDR2 is ANQGSEA. The CDR3 DNA sequence: TGCAGCGTCCCGAGGGGGTACACTCAGGGCGGGTATGGCTACACCTTC. It encodes CSVPRGYTQGGYGYTF.

J is TRBJ1-4 and V is TRBV25-1; D ambiguous. The V end was cut by 4 bases, the J end by 12 bases, with 9 bases between. The CDR3 is 11 amino acids. Germline V gene lookup returns CDR1 MGHDK and CDR2 SYGVNS. Here the CDR3 reads CASSVRRELFF. The CDR3 DNA is TGTGCCAGCAGTGTCCGCCGGGAACTGTTTTTT. The whole variable domain, filled in from reference TRBV25-1 and TRBJ1-4, reads EADIYQTPRYLVIGTGKKITLECSQTMGHDKMYWYQQDPGMELHLIHYSYGVNSTEKGDLSSESTVSRIRTEHFPLTLESARPSHTSQYLCASSVRRELFFGSGTQLSVL.

V gene TRBV4-2 combines with J gene TRBJ2-2; D is undetermined. Trimming removed 3 bases at V and 4 bases at J, with 6 bases between. CDR1 LGHNA and CDR2 YNFKEQ come from the germline V gene. This CDR3 has 13 residues. The CDR3 region has the DNA TGTGCCAGCAGCCACCGTACCACCGGGGAGCTGTTTTTT. It translates to CASSHRTTGELFF.